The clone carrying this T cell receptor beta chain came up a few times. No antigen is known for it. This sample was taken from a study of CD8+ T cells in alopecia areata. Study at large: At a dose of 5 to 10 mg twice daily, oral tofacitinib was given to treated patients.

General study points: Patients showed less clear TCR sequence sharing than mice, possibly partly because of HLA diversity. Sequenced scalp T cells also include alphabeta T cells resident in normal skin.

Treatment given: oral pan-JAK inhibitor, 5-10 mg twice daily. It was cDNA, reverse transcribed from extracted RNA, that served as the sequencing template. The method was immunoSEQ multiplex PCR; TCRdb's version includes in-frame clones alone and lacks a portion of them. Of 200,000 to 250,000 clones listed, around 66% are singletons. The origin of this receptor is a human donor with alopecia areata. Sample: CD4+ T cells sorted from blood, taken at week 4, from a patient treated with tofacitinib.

The CDR3: CALSASAPGDTQYF. In DNA form, the CDR3 reads TGTGCCTTGTCCGCATCTGCCCCTGGAGATACGCAGTATTTT. The V call is TRBV30, the J call TRBJ2-3; D gene ambiguous. CDR3 size: 14 residues. Deletions cut 7 bases from V and 5 bases from J, with 19 bases between. The germline V gene encodes CDR1 GTSNPN and CDR2 SVGIG (reference sequence).